This TCR beta chain was sequenced in a study of cytomegalovirus exposure and HLA in healthy donors. Overall study: Researchers previously reported finding 90 million to 120 million unique TCR beta sequences from 150 million to 200 million T cells. Whole-study results and caveats: Being indistinguishable, some V segments were excluded, TRBV6-2 and TRBV6-3 among them. High specificity and sensitivity for cytomegalovirus status were reported for the classifier.

This CDR3 comprises 16 residues. Germline CDR1 reads SGHAT; CDR2 reads FQNNGV. Unmatched junction bases numbered 9, after V lost 5 bases and J lost 2 bases. Vbeta (60) and Jbeta (13) primers were used in the PCR. Measured with immunoSEQ multiplex PCR; TCRdb has only the in-frame clones, and not every one. The data include 130,000 or so clones; the top ten clones carry less than 2%. Concerning this clone itself: Its antigen is undetermined.

The chain recombines TRBV11-2 with TRBJ2-3; 8 bases map to TRBD2. Sequences were obtained from PBMCs. The sequence derives from a woman between 40 and 55 years old in good health and CMV-seronegative. CDR3 residues: CASSPRFSGITDTQYF. Written as DNA, the CDR3 is TGTGCCAGCAGCCCCCGGTTTAGCGGGATCACAGATACGCAGTATTTT.